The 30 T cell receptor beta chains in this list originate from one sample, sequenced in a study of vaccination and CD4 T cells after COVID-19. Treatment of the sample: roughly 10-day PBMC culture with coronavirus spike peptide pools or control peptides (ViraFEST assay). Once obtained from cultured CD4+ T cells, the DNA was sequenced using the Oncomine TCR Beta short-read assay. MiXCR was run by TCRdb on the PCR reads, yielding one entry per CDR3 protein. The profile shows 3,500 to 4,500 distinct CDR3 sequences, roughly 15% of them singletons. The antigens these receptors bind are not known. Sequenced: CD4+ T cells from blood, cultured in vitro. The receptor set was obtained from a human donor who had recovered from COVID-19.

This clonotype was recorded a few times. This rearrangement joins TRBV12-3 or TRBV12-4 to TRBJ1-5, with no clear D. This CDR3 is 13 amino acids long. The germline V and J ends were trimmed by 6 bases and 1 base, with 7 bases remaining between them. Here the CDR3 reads CASRHSSNQPQHF. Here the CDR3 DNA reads TGTGCCAGCAGACACTCCAGCAATCAGCCCCAGCATTTT.

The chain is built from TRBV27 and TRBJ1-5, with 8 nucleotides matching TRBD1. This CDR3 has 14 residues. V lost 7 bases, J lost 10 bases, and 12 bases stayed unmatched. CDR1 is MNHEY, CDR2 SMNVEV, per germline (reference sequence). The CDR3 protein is CASTCRDRLCPQHF. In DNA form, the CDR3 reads TGTGCCAGCACCTGCCGGGACAGGTTGTGCCCCCAGCATTTT.

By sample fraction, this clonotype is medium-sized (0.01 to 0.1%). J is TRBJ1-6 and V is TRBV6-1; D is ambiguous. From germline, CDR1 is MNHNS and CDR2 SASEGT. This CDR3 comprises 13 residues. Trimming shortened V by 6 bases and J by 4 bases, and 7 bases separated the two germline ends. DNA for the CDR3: TGTGCCAGCAGCGAGTCTTATAATTCACCCCTCCACTTT. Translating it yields CASSESYNSPLHF.

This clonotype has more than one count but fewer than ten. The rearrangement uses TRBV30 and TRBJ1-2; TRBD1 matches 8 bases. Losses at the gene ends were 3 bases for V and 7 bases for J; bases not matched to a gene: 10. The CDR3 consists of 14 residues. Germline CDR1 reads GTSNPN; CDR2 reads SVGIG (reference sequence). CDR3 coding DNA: TGTGCCTGGAGCGCAGGGGGCGCCTTTGGTGGCTACACCTTC. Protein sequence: CAWSAGGAFGGYTF.

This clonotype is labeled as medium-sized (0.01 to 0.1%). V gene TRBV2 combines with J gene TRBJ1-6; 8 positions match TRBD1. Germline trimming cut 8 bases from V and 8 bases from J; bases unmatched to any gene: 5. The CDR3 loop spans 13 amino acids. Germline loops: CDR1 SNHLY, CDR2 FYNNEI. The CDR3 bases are TGTGCCAGCGGGGACAGGATGCATTCACCCCTCCACTTT. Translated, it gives CASGDRMHSPLHF. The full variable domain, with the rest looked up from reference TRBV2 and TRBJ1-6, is EPEVTQTPSHQVTQMGQEVILRCVPISNHLYFYWYRQILGQKVEFLVSFYNNEISEKSEIFDDQFSVERPDGSNFTLKIRSTKLEDSAMYFCASGDRMHSPLHFGNGTRLTVT.

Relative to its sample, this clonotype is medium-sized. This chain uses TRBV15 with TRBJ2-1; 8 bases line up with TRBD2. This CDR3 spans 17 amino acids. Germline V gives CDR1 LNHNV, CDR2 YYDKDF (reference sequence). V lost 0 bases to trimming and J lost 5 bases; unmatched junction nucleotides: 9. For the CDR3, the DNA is TGTGCCACCAGCAGAGATCGTAGCGGGGTCGGTGACAATGAGCAGTTCTTC. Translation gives CATSRDRSGVGDNEQFF.

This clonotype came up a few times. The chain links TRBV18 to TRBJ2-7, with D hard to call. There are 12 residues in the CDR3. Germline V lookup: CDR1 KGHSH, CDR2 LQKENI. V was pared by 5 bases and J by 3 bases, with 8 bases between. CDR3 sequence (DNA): TGTGCCAGCTCATCCTCGCTCTACGAGCAGTACTTC. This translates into CASSSSLYEQYF.

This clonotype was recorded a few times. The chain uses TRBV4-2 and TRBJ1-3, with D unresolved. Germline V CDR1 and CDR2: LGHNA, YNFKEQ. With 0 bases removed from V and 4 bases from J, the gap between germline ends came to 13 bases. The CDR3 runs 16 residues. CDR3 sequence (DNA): TGTGCCAGCAGCCAAGATCTTAGCCCCCCAGGAAACACCATATATTTT. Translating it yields CASSQDLSPPGNTIYF.

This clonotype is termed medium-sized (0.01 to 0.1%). The CDR3 DNA follows: TGCAGTACCTTGGGGCCGGGGAACTATGGCTACACCTTC. Its translation: CSTLGPGNYGYTF. This rearrangement joins TRBV20-1 to TRBJ1-2, with D tentatively TRBD1 (5 bases). The CDR3 length is 13 residues. Trimming took 8 bases from V and 2 from J, leaving 15 bases between them. Germline V CDR1 and CDR2: DFQATT, SNEGSKA (reference sequence).

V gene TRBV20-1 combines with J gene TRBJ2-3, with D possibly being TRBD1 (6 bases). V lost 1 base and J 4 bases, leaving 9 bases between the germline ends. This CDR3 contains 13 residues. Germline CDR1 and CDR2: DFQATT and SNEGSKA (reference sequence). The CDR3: CSARGGGPDTQYF. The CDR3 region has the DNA TGCAGTGCTAGAGGTGGGGGCCCAGATACGCAGTATTTT.

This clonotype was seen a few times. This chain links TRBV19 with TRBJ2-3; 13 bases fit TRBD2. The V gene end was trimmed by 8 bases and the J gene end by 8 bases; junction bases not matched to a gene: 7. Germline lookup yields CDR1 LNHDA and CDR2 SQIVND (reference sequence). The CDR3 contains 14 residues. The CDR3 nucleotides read TGTGCCAGTGGACTAGCGGGGGCCCCGGGTACGCAGTATTTT. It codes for CASGLAGAPGTQYF.

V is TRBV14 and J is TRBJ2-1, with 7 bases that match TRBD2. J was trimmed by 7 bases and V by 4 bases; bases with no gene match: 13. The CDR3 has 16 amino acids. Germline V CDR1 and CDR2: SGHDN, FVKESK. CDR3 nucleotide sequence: TGTGCCAGCAGCCCGCCTGGGCCTAGCGGTGGTAATGAGCAGTTCTTC. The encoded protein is CASSPPGPSGGNEQFF.

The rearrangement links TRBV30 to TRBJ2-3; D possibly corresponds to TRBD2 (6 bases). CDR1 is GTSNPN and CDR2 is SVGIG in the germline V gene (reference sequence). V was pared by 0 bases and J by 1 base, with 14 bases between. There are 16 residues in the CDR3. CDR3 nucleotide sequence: TGTGCCTGGAGTGTACCCCGCGGGACGGGCACAGATACGCAGTATTTT. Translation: CAWSVPRGTGTDTQYF.

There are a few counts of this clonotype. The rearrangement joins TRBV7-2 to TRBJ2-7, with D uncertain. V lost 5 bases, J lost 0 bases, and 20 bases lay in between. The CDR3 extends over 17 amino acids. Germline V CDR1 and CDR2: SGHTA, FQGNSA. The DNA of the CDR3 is TGTGCCAGCAGCACCAGCGACGGCCTGTTGCGCTCCTACGAGCAGTACTTC. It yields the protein CASSTSDGLLRSYEQYF.

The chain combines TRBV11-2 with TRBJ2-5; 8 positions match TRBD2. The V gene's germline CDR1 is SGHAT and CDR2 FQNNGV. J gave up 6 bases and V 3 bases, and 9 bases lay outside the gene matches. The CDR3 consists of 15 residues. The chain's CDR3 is CASSFSRAGDKTQYF. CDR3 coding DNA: TGTGCCAGCAGCTTTAGCCGAGCGGGGGACAAGACCCAGTACTTC.

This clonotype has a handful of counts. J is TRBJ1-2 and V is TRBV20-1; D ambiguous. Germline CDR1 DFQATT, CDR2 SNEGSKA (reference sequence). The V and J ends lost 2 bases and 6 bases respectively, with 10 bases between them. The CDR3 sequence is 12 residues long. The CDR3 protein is CSARRRYDGYTF. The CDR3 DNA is TGCAGTGCTAGACGCCGGTATGATGGCTACACCTTC.

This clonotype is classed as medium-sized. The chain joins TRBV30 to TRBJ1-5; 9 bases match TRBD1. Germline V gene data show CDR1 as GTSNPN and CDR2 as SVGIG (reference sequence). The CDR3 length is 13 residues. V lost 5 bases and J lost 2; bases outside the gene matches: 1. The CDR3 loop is CAWDRGGNQPQHF. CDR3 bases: TGTGCCTGGGACAGGGGGGGCAATCAGCCCCAGCATTTT.

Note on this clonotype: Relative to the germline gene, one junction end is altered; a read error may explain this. CDR3: CAWRENAEAFF. The CDR3 DNA reads TGTGCCTGGAGGGAGAACGCTGAAGCTTTCTTT. The chain has TRBV30 and TRBJ1-1; no definite D call. Germline loops: CDR1 GTSNPN, CDR2 SVGIG (reference sequence). This CDR3 contains 11 residues.

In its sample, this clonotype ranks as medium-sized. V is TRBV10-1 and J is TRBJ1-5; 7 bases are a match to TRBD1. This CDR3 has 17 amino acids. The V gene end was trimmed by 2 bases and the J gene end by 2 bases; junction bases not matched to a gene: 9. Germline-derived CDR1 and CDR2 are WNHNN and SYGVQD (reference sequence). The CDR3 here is CASSELVRDSGNQPQHF. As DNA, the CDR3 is TGCGCCAGCAGTGAGCTCGTCCGGGACAGTGGCAATCAGCCCCAGCATTTT.

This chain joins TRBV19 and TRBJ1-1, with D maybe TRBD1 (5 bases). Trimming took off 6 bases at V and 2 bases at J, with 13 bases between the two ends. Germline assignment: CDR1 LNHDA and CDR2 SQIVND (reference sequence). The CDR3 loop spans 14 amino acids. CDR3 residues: CASSRGTPNTEAFF. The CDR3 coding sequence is TGTGCCAGTAGCAGAGGGACGCCTAACACTGAAGCTTTCTTT.

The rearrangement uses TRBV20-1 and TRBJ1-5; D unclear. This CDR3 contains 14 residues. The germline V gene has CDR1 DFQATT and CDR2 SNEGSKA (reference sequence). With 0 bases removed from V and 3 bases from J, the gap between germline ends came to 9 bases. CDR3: CSAREGAANQPQHF. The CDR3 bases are TGCAGTGCTAGAGAGGGAGCAGCCAATCAGCCCCAGCATTTT.

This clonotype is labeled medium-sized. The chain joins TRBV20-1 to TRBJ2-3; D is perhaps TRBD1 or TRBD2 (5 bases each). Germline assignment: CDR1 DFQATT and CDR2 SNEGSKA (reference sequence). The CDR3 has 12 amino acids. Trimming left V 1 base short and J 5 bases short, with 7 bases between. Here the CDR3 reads CSARVGGDTQYF. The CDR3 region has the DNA TGCAGTGCTAGAGTTGGGGGAGATACGCAGTATTTT.

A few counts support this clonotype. CDR3 protein: CSASSGHEQFF. The DNA of the CDR3 is TGCAGTGCTAGTTCAGGCCATGAGCAGTTCTTC. The chain recombines TRBV20-1 with TRBJ2-1; D is unresolved. Trimming took off 3 bases at V and 8 bases at J, with 8 bases between the two ends. Germline assignment: CDR1 DFQATT and CDR2 SNEGSKA (reference sequence). The length of the CDR3 is 11 residues.

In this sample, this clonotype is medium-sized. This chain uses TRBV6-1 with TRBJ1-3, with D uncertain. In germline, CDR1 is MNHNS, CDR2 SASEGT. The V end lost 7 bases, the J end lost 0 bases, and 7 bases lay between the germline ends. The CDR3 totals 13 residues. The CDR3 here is CASTPSSGNTIYF. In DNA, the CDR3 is TGTGCCAGCACCCCGAGCTCTGGAAACACCATATATTTT.

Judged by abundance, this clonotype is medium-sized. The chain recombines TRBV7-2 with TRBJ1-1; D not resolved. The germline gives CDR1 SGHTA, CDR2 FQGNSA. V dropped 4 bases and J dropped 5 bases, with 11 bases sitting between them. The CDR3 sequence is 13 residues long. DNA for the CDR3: TGTGCCAGCAGCTCCGGAAGGAGGACTGAAGCTTTCTTT. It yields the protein CASSSGRRTEAFF.

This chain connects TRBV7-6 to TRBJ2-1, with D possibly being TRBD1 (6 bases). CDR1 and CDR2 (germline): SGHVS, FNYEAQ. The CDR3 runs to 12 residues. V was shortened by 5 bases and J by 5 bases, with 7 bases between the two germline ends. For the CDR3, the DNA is TGTGCCAGCAGCCGGACAGACAATGAGCAGTTCTTC. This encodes CASSRTDNEQFF.

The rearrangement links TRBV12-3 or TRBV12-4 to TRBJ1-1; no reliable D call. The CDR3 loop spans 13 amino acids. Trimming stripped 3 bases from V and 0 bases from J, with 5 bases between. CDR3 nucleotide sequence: TGTGCCAGCAGTTTGAGGATGAACACTGAAGCTTTCTTT. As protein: CASSLRMNTEAFF.

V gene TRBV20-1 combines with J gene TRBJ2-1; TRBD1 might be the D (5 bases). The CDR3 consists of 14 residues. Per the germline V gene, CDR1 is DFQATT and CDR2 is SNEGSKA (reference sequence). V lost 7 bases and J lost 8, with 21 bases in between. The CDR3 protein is CSVNGRGQADEQFF. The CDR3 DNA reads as TGCAGTGTCAATGGTAGGGGCCAAGCCGATGAGCAGTTCTTC.

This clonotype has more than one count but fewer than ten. Written as DNA, the CDR3 is TGTGCCAGCAGCAAGACAGGGTTAAGTGAGCAGTACTTC. This sequence encodes CASSKTGLSEQYF. This chain uses TRBV7-6 with TRBJ2-7, with TRBD1 matching over 7 bases. The V gene end was trimmed by 5 bases and the J gene end by 7 bases; junction bases not matched to a gene: 8. The CDR3 totals 13 residues. Germline values: CDR1 SGHVS, CDR2 FNYEAQ.

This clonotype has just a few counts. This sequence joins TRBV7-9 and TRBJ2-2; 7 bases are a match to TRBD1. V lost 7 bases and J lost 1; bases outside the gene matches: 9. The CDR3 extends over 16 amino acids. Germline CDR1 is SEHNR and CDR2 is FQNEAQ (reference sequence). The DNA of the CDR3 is TGTGCCAGCAACCTCCTAGGGACAGTGAACACCGGGGAGCTGTTTTTT. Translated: CASNLLGTVNTGELFF.